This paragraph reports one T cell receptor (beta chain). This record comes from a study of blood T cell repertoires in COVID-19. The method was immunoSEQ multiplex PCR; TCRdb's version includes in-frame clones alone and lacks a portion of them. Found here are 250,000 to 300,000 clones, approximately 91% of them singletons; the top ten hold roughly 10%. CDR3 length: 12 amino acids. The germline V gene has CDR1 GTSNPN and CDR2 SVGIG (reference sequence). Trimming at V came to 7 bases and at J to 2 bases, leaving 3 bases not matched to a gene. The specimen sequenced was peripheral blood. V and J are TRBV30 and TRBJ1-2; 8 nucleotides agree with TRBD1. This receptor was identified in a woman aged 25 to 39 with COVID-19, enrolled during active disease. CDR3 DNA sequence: TGTGCCTACGGACAGGGAAACTATGGCTACACCTTC. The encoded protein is CAYGQGNYGYTF.